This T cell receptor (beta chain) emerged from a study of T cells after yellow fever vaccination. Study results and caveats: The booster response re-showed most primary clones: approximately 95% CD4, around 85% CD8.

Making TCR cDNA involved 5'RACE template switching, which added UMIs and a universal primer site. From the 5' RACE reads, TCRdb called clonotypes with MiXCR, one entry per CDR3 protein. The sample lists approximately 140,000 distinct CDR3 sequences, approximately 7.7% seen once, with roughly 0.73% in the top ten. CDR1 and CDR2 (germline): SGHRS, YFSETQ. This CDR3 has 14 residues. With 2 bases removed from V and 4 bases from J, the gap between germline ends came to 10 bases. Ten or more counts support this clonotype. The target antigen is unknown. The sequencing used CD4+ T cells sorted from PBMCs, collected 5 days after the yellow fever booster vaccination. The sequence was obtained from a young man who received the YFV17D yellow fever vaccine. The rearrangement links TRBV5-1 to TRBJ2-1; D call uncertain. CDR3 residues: CASSLGSDYNEQFF. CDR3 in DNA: TGCGCCAGCAGCTTAGGTAGTGATTACAATGAGCAGTTCTTC.